The 20 T cell receptor beta chains below were found in one sample sequenced in a study of beta chain features in type 1 diabetes. Study-wide results and caveats: Shortening of TCRB CDR3s, moderate but significant, appeared in all four CD4+ subsets of Type 1 diabetes patients.

Expressed TCRB transcripts were sequenced, since all the RNA that had been isolated was reverse transcribed. The repertoire was sequenced with immunoSEQ multiplex PCR; TCRdb's copy has only in-frame clones and lacks some. The table has about 53,000 clones, 60% to 70% seen once. For these receptors, no antigen is known. The sequencing input was stem cell memory CD4+ T cells from blood. The receptors were gathered from a woman aged 25 to 39 with type 1 diabetes.

The chain combines TRBV7-2 with TRBJ1-1, with 8 bases that match TRBD1. The CDR3 is 15 amino acids. The V gene's germline CDR1 is SGHTA and CDR2 FQGNSA. V gave up 5 bases and J gave up 5 bases; unmatched junction bases: 10. This chain's CDR3 is CASSPLGQGTTEAFF. The CDR3 DNA reads TGTGCCAGCAGCCCCCTAGGACAGGGTACAACTGAAGCTTTCTTT. Variable domain in full (rest from reference TRBV7-2 and TRBJ1-1): GAGVSQSPSNKVTEKGKDVELRCDPISGHTALYWYRQSLGQGLEFLIYFQGNSAPDKSGLPSDRFSAERTGGSVSTLTIQRTQQEDSAVYLCASSPLGQGTTEAFFGQGTRLTVV.

V usage is TRBV19 and J usage is TRBJ1-2, with D maybe TRBD1 (6 bases). The germline V gene has CDR1 LNHDA and CDR2 SQIVND (reference sequence). Trimming pared 1 base from V and 2 bases from J, leaving 8 bases between. The CDR3 runs 14 residues. Written as DNA, the CDR3 is TGTGCCAGTAGTATAGCGGGGACAAACTATGGCTACACCTTC. Translating it yields CASSIAGTNYGYTF.

CDR3 loop: CASSPRAPPEQYF. CDR3 DNA sequence: TGCGCCAGCAGCCCCAGGGCCCCTCCCGAGCAGTACTTC. The chain employs TRBV5-1 and TRBJ2-7, with D tentatively TRBD1 (5 bases). This CDR3 has 13 residues. CDR1 is SGHRS, CDR2 YFSETQ, per germline. V dropped 4 bases and J dropped 6 bases, with 14 bases sitting between them.

The genes are TRBV6-1 and TRBJ2-7, with TRBD2 identical over 15 bases. The CDR3 totals 16 residues. Germline-derived CDR1 and CDR2 are MNHNS and SASEGT. V shed 3 bases, J shed 4 bases, and the junction held 4 bases outside the gene matches. DNA for the CDR3: TGTGCCAGCAGTGAGAGCGGGACTAGCGGGAGGTACGAGCAGTACTTC. Amino acid sequence: CASSESGTSGRYEQYF.

This chain joins TRBV28 and TRBJ1-2, with TRBD1 matching over 9 bases. This CDR3 has 14 residues. Losses at the gene ends were 7 bases for V and 7 bases for J; bases not matched to a gene: 10. Germline V lookup: CDR1 MDHEN, CDR2 SYDVKM. CDR3 amino acids: CASKLPGQGGGYTF. The CDR3 nucleotides read TGTGCCAGCAAGTTACCGGGACAGGGAGGTGGCTACACCTTC.

The chain links TRBV28 to TRBJ1-2; D remains ambiguous. Per germline, CDR1 MDHEN and CDR2 SYDVKM. The CDR3 totals 15 residues. V lost 6 bases and J 2 bases, leaving 16 bases between the germline ends. The CDR3 bases are TGTGCCAGCAGAACCGGCGCAGGCTGGAACTATGGCTACACCTTC. As protein: CASRTGAGWNYGYTF.

This chain uses TRBV6-6 with TRBJ1-5; a possible D gene is TRBD1 (6 bases). Germline CDR1 reads MNHNY; CDR2 reads SVGAGI (reference sequence). This CDR3 comprises 14 residues. Trimming left V 2 bases short and J 3 bases short, with 8 bases between. The CDR3: CASSYGTPNQPQHF. The CDR3 DNA is TGTGCCAGCAGTTACGGGACACCCAATCAGCCCCAGCATTTT.

The genes are TRBV5-4 and TRBJ1-2, with no clear D. Germline V gene sequence: CDR1 SGHNT, CDR2 YYREEE (reference sequence). The CDR3 loop spans 18 amino acids. Trimming left V 3 bases short and J 1 base short, with 22 bases between. The CDR3 coding sequence is TGTGCCAGCAGCTCGGGGATAAACGGGATCCTCTTTAACTATGGCTACACCTTC. This codes for CASSSGINGILFNYGYTF.

This rearrangement joins TRBV5-4 to TRBJ1-1, with 8 nucleotides matching TRBD1. The ends lost 4 bases at V and 1 base at J; junction bases unmatched: 6. Germline assignment: CDR1 SGHNT and CDR2 YYREEE (reference sequence). The CDR3 length is 15 residues. The chain's CDR3 is CASSLGQDANTEAFF. The CDR3 nucleotides read TGTGCCAGCAGCCTGGGACAGGACGCGAACACTGAAGCTTTCTTT.

The chain combines TRBV29-1 with TRBJ2-1; 11 bases are a match to TRBD2. The CDR3 has 14 residues. Per the germline V gene, CDR1 is SQVTM and CDR2 is ANQGSEA. The V gene end was trimmed by 8 bases and the J gene end by 8 bases; junction bases not matched to a gene: 11. CDR3 in DNA: TGCAGCCCCCAAACTAGCGGGAGATGCGATGAGCAGTTCTTC. This codes for CSPQTSGRCDEQFF.

The V call is TRBV5-4, the J call TRBJ2-5, with D possibly TRBD1 on 6 matching bases. CDR1 and CDR2 (germline): SGHNT, YYREEE (reference sequence). The length of the CDR3 is 13 residues. V was shortened by 4 bases and J by 3 bases, with 10 bases between the two germline ends. In nucleotides, the CDR3 is TGTGCCAGCAGCCCGTGGACAGAAGAGACCCAGTACTTC. Protein: CASSPWTEETQYF.

V usage is TRBV4-1 and J usage is TRBJ1-2; 7 bases agree with TRBD1. Germline-derived CDR1 and CDR2 are MGHRA and YSYEKL. The CDR3 runs to 13 residues. V trimming: 3 bases; J trimming: 5 bases; junction bases outside the gene matches: 3. CDR3 nucleotide sequence: TGCGCCAGCAGCCACCCGACAGGGTATGGCTACACCTTC. Translating gives CASSHPTGYGYTF.

The genes are TRBV7-3 and TRBJ2-1; possibly TRBD1 for D (5 bases). V was trimmed by 2 bases and J by 7 bases, leaving 15 bases between them. This CDR3 spans 15 amino acids. Germline-derived CDR1 and CDR2 are SGHTA and FQGTGA. In DNA form, the CDR3 reads TGTGCCAGCAGCTTAGAGGCAGGGATTGGGAATGAGCAGTTCTTC. Translated: CASSLEAGIGNEQFF.

The chain recombines TRBV6-4 with TRBJ2-1; 7 positions match TRBD2. Germline lookup yields CDR1 MRHNA and CDR2 SNTAGT. This CDR3 has 15 residues. Trimming took 3 bases from V and 5 from J; bases not matched to a gene: 7. CDR3 nucleotide sequence: TGTGCCAGCAGTGAAGGTGGGGAGGGACACAATGAGCAGTTCTTC. Translation: CASSEGGEGHNEQFF.

The chain has TRBV28 and TRBJ1-2, with a weak D call TRBD1 (6 bases). Trimming took off 4 bases at V and 0 bases at J, with 18 bases between the two ends. There are 17 residues in the CDR3. Germline CDR1 MDHEN, CDR2 SYDVKM. DNA of the CDR3: TGTGCCAGCAGTTCAACCTGGGACAACTCCGCTAACTATGGCTACACCTTC. Protein sequence: CASSSTWDNSANYGYTF.

The J gene is TRBJ1-1, the V gene TRBV1. TRBV1 counts as a pseudogene. The CDR3 loop spans 17 amino acids. The CDR3 region is CTSDSEFVQGGDTEAFF. CDR3 DNA: TGCACCAGCGACTCTGAATTTGTACAGGGAGGGGACACTGAAGCTTTCTTT.

The rearrangement joins TRBV4-1 to TRBJ1-3; possibly TRBD1 for D (6 bases). Germline V gives CDR1 MGHRA, CDR2 YSYEKL. V lost 2 bases, J lost 1 base, and 6 bases lay in between. The CDR3 is 14 amino acids. This CDR3 is CASSQTGSGNTIYF. CDR3 in DNA: TGCGCCAGCAGCCAAACAGGGTCTGGAAACACCATATATTTT.

V and J are TRBV30 and TRBJ2-7; possibly TRBD1 for D (5 bases). Trimming removed 0 bases at V and 6 bases at J, with 9 bases between. Germline V gene data show CDR1 as GTSNPN and CDR2 as SVGIG (reference sequence). This CDR3 is 12 amino acids long. CDR3: CAWSVTGPEQYF. DNA for the CDR3: TGTGCCTGGAGTGTAACAGGCCCCGAGCAGTACTTC.

The J gene is TRBJ2-1, the V gene TRBV20-1; D call uncertain. Trimming left V 5 bases short and J 10 bases short, with 12 bases between. The CDR3 spans 11 residues. Germline V gene data show CDR1 as DFQATT and CDR2 as SNEGSKA (reference sequence). CDR3 protein: CSAQIAREQFF. The CDR3 nucleotides are TGCAGTGCTCAAATAGCCCGCGAGCAGTTCTTC.

The chain carries TRBV19 and TRBJ1-5; no reliable D call. The CDR3 sequence is 16 residues long. V was trimmed by 3 bases and J by 4 bases, leaving 16 bases between them. Germline V lookup: CDR1 LNHDA, CDR2 SQIVND (reference sequence). For the CDR3, the DNA is TGTGCCAGTAGTATGTCGGGAGGGTTGGGAAATCAGCCCCAGCATTTT. It codes for CASSMSGGLGNQPQHF.